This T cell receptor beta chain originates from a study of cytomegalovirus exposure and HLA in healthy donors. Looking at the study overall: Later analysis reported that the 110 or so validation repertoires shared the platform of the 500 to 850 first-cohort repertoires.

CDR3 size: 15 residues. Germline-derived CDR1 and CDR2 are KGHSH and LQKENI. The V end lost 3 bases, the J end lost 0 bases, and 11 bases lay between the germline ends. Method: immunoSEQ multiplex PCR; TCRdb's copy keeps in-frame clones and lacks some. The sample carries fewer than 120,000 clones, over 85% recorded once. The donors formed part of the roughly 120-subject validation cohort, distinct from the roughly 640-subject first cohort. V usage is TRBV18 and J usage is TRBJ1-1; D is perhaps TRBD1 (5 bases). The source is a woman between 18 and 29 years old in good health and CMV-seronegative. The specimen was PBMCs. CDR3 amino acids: CASSPQGNMNTEAFF. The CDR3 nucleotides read TGTGCCAGCTCACCTCAGGGTAATATGAACACTGAAGCTTTCTTT.